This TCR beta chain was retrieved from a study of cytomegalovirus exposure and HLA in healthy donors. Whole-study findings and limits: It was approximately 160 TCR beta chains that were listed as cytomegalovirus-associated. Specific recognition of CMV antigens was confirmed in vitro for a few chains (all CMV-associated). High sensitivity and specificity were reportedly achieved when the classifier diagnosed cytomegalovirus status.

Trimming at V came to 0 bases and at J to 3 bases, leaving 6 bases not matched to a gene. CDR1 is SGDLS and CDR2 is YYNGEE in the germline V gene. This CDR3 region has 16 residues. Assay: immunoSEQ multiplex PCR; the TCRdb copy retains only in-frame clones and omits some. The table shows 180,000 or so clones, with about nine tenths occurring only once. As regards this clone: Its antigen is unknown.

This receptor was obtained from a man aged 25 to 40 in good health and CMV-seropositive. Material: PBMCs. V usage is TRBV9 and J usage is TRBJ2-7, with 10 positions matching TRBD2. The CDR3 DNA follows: TGTGCCAGCAGCGTAGATGCTAGCGGGAGTTTCTACGAGCAGTACTTC. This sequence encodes CASSVDASGSFYEQYF.